A single sample gave rise to the 13 T cell receptor beta chains below, sequenced in a study of early stage breast cancer tumors. TCRdb's copy holds only in-frame clones and misses some; the assay was immunoSEQ multiplex PCR. This table holds roughly 56,000 clones, about three quarters found once. Source material: blood. Every receptor here comes from a person in their twenties or thirties with breast cancer.

This sequence joins TRBV20-1 and TRBJ1-1; a possible D gene is TRBD1 (5 bases). CDR1 is DFQATT, CDR2 SNEGSKA, per germline (reference sequence). The CDR3 is 11 amino acids. Trimming shortened V by 6 bases and J by 7 bases, and 12 bases separated the two germline ends. The CDR3 region is CSARAGSEAFF. CDR3 coding DNA: TGCAGTGCGAGGGCAGGGAGTGAAGCTTTCTTT.

The V and J genes are TRBV5-6 and TRBJ1-2, with D hard to call. Germline assignment: CDR1 SGHDT and CDR2 YYEEEE. V dropped 4 bases and J dropped 9 bases, with 13 bases sitting between them. The CDR3 is 12 amino acids. The CDR3 loop reads CASSRETARYTF. Written as DNA, the CDR3 is TGTGCCAGCAGCCGCGAGACTGCTCGCTACACCTTC.

The V gene is TRBV27, the J gene TRBJ2-5; 11 bases are shared with TRBD1. The CDR3 length is 17 residues. Germline assignment: CDR1 MNHEY and CDR2 SMNVEV (reference sequence). With 5 bases clipped from V and 4 bases from J, the junction kept 12 bases outside the gene matches. The CDR3 DNA is TGTGCCAGCAGTCCTTTCCCCGGGACAGGGGGTTTAGAGACCCAGTACTTC. Encoded protein: CASSPFPGTGGLETQYF.

The chain links TRBV18 to TRBJ2-7; D is possibly TRBD2 (5 bases). Germline CDR1 is KGHSH and CDR2 is LQKENI. CDR3 length: 16 amino acids. With 3 bases removed from V and 0 bases from J, the gap between germline ends came to 15 bases. CDR3 DNA sequence: TGTGCCAGCTCACCTAATGCCGGGATTTTCTCCTACGAGCAGTACTTC. Its protein product is CASSPNAGIFSYEQYF.

This rearrangement joins TRBV6-4 to TRBJ1-4; maybe TRBD1 (5 bases). This CDR3 has 14 residues. Trimming shortened V by 0 bases and J by 3 bases, and 5 bases separated the two germline ends. The V gene's germline CDR1 is MRHNA and CDR2 SNTAGT. The CDR3: CASSDSTANEKLFF. CDR3 nucleotide sequence: TGTGCCAGCAGTGACTCGACAGCTAATGAAAAACTGTTTTTT.

The rearrangement uses TRBV11-2 and TRBJ2-7; D is undetermined. CDR3 length: 14 residues. The germline gives CDR1 SGHAT, CDR2 FQNNGV. The V end lost 0 bases, the J end lost 2 bases, and 8 bases lay between the germline ends. CDR3 residues: CASSLDLGTYEQYF. CDR3 DNA: TGTGCCAGCAGCTTAGATCTTGGGACCTACGAGCAGTACTTC.

CDR3 DNA: TGCGCCAGCAGTCAAGCTAGCGGGAGTCCCAATGAGCAGTTCTTC. This encodes CASSQASGSPNEQFF. The gene calls are TRBV23-1 and TRBJ2-1; TRBD2 matches 10 bases. TRBV23-1 qualifies as an ORF whose function is uncertain. The V and J ends lost 2 bases and 6 bases, in that order; junction bases with no gene match: 4. This CDR3 is built from 15 residues.

The CDR3 here is CATLGTSGNTGELFF. DNA for the CDR3: TGTGCCACCTTAGGGACTAGCGGAAACACCGGGGAGCTGTTTTTT. The J gene is TRBJ2-2, the V gene TRBV10-3, with 11 bases aligning to TRBD2. There are 15 residues in the CDR3. The germline CDR1 and CDR2 sequences are ENHRY and SYGVKD. The ends lost 10 bases at V and 2 bases at J; junction bases unmatched: 6.

This chain joins TRBV14 and TRBJ1-2; D is unclear. Trimming removed 1 base from V and 1 base from J, with 7 bases in between. CDR1 is SGHDN, CDR2 FVKESK, per germline. This CDR3 has 14 residues. The CDR3 region has the DNA TGTGCCAGCAGCCAAGGTTCGAGTAACTATGGCTACACCTTC. Translated: CASSQGSSNYGYTF.

The rearrangement uses TRBV6-4 and TRBJ2-5, with TRBD2 identical over 7 bases. Germline V gene data show CDR1 as MRHNA and CDR2 as SNTAGT. This CDR3 contains 15 residues. V shed 5 bases, J shed 5 bases, and the junction held 11 bases outside the gene matches. The CDR3 protein is CASSPQAGVVETQYF. CDR3 nucleotides: TGTGCCAGCAGTCCACAGGCGGGAGTAGTGGAGACCCAGTACTTC.

The chain recombines TRBV7-9 with TRBJ2-1; TRBD2 agrees at 7 bases. With V trimmed by 3 bases and J by 10 bases, 9 bases remained unmatched. CDR1 is SEHNR, CDR2 FQNEAQ, per germline (reference sequence). This CDR3 is 14 amino acids long. The chain's CDR3 is CASSLAVGGVEQFF. The CDR3, as DNA: TGTGCCAGCAGCTTGGCAGTTGGGGGGGTAGAGCAGTTCTTC.

Only a few counts were recorded for this clone. V usage is TRBV7-9 and J usage is TRBJ1-1; TRBD1 agrees at 7 bases. Trimming cost V 2 bases and J 5 bases; bases outside gene matches: 11. This CDR3 region has 16 residues. CDR1 and CDR2 from the germline V gene are SEHNR and FQNEAQ (reference sequence). The CDR3 sequence is CASSLRGARGLTEAFF. For the CDR3, the DNA is TGTGCCAGCAGCTTAAGAGGGGCCAGGGGGTTGACTGAAGCTTTCTTT.

The chain links TRBV11-3 to TRBJ2-1; the D is unclear. V lost 0 bases to trimming and J lost 10 bases, with 10 bases between them. The germline V gene has CDR1 SGHNT and CDR2 YENEEA. This CDR3 has 13 amino acids. CDR3 amino acids: CASSLDRATEQFF. In nucleotides, the CDR3 is TGTGCCAGCAGCTTAGATCGGGCAACCGAGCAGTTCTTC.